This T cell receptor (beta chain) was obtained from a study of beta chain features in type 1 diabetes. V lost 5 bases and J lost 2, with 1 base in between. Germline values: CDR1 PRHDT, CDR2 FYEKMQ (reference sequence). The CDR3 has 11 residues. Investigators reverse transcribed all isolated RNA, so they sequenced expressed TCRB transcripts. Profiling relied on immunoSEQ multiplex PCR, and the TCRdb table lists in-frame clones only, not all of them. Seen here are under 900,000 clones, about a sixth observed once, and the top ten hold 0.02% to 0.03%. This clone was detected ten times or more. J is TRBJ2-1 and V is TRBV13; no definite D call. Sequenced sample: naive CD4+ T cells from blood. The sequence came from a young woman in good health. CDR3 sequence reads: CASSAYNEQFF. In DNA form, the CDR3 reads TGTGCCAGCAGCGCCTACAATGAGCAGTTCTTC.